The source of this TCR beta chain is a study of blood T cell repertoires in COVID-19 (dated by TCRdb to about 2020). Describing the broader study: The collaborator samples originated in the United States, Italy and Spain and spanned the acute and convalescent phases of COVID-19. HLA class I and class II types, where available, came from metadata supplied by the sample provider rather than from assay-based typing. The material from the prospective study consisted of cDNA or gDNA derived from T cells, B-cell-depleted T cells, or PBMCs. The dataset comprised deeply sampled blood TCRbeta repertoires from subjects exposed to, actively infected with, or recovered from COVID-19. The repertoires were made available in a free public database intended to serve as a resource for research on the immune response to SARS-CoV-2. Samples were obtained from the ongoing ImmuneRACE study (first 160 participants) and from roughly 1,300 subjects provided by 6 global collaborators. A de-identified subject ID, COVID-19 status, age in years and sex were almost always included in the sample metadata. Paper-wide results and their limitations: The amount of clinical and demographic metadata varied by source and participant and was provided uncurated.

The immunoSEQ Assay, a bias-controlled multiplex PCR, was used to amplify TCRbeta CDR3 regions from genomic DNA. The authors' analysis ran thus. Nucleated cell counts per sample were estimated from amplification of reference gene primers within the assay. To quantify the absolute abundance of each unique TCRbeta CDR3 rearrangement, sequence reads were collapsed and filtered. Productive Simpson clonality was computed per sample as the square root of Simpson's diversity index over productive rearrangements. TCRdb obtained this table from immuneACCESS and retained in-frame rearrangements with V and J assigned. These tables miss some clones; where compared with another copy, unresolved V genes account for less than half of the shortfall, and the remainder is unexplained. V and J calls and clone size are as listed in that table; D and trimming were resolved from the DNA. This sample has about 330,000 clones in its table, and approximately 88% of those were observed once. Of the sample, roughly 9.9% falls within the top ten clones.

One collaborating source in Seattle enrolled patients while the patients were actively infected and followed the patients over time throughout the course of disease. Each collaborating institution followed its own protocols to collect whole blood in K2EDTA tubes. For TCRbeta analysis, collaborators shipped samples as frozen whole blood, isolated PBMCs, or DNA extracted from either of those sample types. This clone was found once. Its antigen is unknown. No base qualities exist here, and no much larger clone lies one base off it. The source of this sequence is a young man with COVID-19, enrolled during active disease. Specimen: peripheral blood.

The CDR3: CATSIGQGRNEQFF. The DNA is TGTGCCACCAGTATTGGACAGGGACGCAATGAGCAGTTCTTC. Recombination joined TRBV24-1 with TRBJ2-1; 8 of the junction bases match TRBD1. CDR1 is given as KGHDR and CDR2 as SFDVKD, both from the germline V gene. V is cut back by 6 bases and J by 6 bases, with 6 bases in the junction unmatched. Spanning cysteine to phenylalanine, the CDR3 consists of 14 amino acids. The only DNA kept is the CDR3, 42 bases in frame from the first base.